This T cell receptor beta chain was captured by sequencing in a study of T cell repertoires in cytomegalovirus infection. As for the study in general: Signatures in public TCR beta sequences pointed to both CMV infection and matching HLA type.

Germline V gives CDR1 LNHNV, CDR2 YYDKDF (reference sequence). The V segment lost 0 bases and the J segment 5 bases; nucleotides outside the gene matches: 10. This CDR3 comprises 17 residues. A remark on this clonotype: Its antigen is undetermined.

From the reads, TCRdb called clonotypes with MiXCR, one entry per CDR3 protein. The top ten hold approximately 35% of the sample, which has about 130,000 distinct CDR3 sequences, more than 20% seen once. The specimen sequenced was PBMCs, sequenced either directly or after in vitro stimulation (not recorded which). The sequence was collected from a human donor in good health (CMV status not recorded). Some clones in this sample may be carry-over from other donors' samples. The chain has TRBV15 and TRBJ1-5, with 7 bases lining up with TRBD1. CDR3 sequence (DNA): TGTGCCACCAGCAGAGAACACCCCGGGACAGATTATCAGCCCCAGCATTTT. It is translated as CATSREHPGTDYQPQHF. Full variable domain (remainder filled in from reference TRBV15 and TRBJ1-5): DAMVIQNPRYQVTQFGKPVTLSCSQTLNHNVMYWYQQKSSQAPKLLFHYYDKDFNNEADTPDNFQSRRPNTSFCFLDIRSPGLGDTAMYLCATSREHPGTDYQPQHFGDGTRLSIL.